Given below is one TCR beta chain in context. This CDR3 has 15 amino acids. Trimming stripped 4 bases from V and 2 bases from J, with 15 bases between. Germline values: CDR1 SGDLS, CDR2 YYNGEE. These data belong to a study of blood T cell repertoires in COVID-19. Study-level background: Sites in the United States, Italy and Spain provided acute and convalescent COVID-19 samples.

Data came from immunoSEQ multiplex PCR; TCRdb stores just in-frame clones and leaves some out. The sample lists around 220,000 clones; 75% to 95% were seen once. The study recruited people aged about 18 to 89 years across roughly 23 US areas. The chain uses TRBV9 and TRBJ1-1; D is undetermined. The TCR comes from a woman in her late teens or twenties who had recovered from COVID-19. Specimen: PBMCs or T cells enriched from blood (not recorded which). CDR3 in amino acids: CASSPSTGFNTEAFF. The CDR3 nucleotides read TGTGCCAGCAGCCCGTCAACGGGGTTCAACACTGAAGCTTTCTTT. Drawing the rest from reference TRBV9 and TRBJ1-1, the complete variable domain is DSGVTQTPKHLITATGQRVTLRCSPRSGDLSVYWYQQSLDQGLQFLIQYYNGEERAKGNILERFSAQQFPDLHSELNLSSLELGDSALYFCASSPSTGFNTEAFFGQGTRLTVV.